The rows below give T cell receptor beta chains drawn from one sample of a study of Ad26.COV2.S vaccination and SARS-CoV-2 variants. TCRdb keeps only in-frame clones here, not all; method: immunoSEQ multiplex PCR. The table lists about 350,000 clones, around 88% of them singletons. This material consisted of peripheral blood, taken in a trial of Ad26.COV2.S vaccine versus placebo. These receptors originate from a person aged 18-60 years who received the Ad26.COV2.S COVID-19 vaccine or a placebo. Each CDR3 is given with its conserved first and last residue. A D gene is named only where the DNA matches it firmly. Size is omitted from some rows. Given values are once, few, many or a class for expanded clones.

>TRBV5-6|18|NA|TRBJ2-6|NA
TGTGCCAGCAGCTTGGACAGGGTCTTTAACTCTGGGGCCAACGTCCTGACTTTC
CASSLDRVFNSGANVLTF
>TRBV29-1|14|NA|TRBJ1-3|NA
TGCAGCGTTGCCAGCGCCCTTCCTGGAAACACCATATATTTT
CSVASALPGNTIYF
>TRBV11-3|15|TRBD1|TRBJ2-7|NA
TGTGCCAGCAGCCCCCTGGGACAGCTGGTAGCAGAGCAGTACTTC
CASSPLGQLVAEQYF
>TRBV6-4|15|NA|TRBJ2-1|NA
TGTGCCAGCAGTGAAGGGCGAGGTCTTGGTAATGAGCAGTTCTTC
CASSEGRGLGNEQFF
>TRBV27|16|NA|TRBJ1-1|NA
TGTGCCAGCAGTCTGAGAGACGGGGAACGGGGAGATGAAGCTTTCTTT
CASSLRDGERGDEAFF
>TRBV24-1|13|NA|TRBJ2-1|NA
TGTGCCACCAGTGATTTGTGGGGAAATGAGCAGTTCTTC
CATSDLWGNEQFF
>TRBV28|19|TRBD1|TRBJ1-5|NA
TGTGCCAGCAGTTCCCCCCACAGGACAGGGCGGGATAGCAATCAGCCCCAGCATTTT
CASSSPHRTGRDSNQPQHF
>TRBV4-3|15|TRBD1|TRBJ2-7|NA
TGCGCCAGCAGCCACGGGACAGGGGGCAACTACGAGCAGTACTTC
CASSHGTGGNYEQYF
>TRBV3-1/TRBV3-2|13|NA|TRBJ2-2|NA
TGTGCCAGCAGCCAAACGAGCGCCGGGGAGCTGTTTTTT
CASSQTSAGELFF
>TRBV11-2|14|TRBD1|TRBJ2-3|NA
TGTGCCAGCAGCTTAATCAGGGGGACAGATACGCAGTATTTT
CASSLIRGTDTQYF
>TRBV19|15|NA|TRBJ1-1|NA
TGTGCCAGTAGTGTGGTACAGGGTATAGTCACTGAAGCTTTCTTT
CASSVVQGIVTEAFF
>TRBV28|13|NA|TRBJ1-2|NA
TGTGCCAGCAGTTTAAGCAATAACTATGGCTACACCTTC
CASSLSNNYGYTF
>TRBV27|14|TRBD1|TRBJ2-7|NA
TGTGCCAGCAGTCTACAGGGGGCGTCCTACGAGCAGTACTTC
CASSLQGASYEQYF
>TRBV27|17|TRBD2|TRBJ2-5|few
TGTGCCAGCAGTTTAGGTGGGCTAGCGGGGCCCCAAGAGACCCAGTACTTC
CASSLGGLAGPQETQYF
>TRBV24-1|20|TRBD2|TRBJ2-1|NA
TGTGCCACCAGTGATCGCAGGGCATCCTATCGGACTAGCGGGAGAGATGAGCAGTTCTTC
CATSDRRASYRTSGRDEQFF
>TRBV11-2|14|NA|TRBJ1-2|NA
TGTGCCAGCAGCCTGTATGAGGGGAATATTGGCTACACCTTC
CASSLYEGNIGYTF